One sample yielded the 4 T cell receptor beta chains listed below, sequenced in a study of blood T cell repertoires in COVID-19. Profiled with immunoSEQ multiplex PCR; TCRdb holds only in-frame clones, not every one. The data hold 140,000 or so clones, with 85% observed a single time. The source material was PBMCs or T cells enriched from blood (not recorded which). Receptor source: a woman in her thirties or forties who had recovered from COVID-19.

This clone has a handful of counts. The chain is built from TRBV27 and TRBJ1-1, with TRBD1 as a possible D gene (5 bases). V was shortened by 5 bases and J by 7 bases, with 14 bases between the two germline ends. The CDR3 runs to 13 residues. CDR1 is MNHEY, CDR2 SMNVEV, per germline (reference sequence). Written as DNA, the CDR3 is TGTGCCAGCAGTCTGACAGAAAGGGGTGAAGCTTTCTTT. Protein sequence: CASSLTERGEAFF.

This clone was detected a few times. The chain links TRBV5-1 to TRBJ2-7, with TRBD2 matching over 11 bases. From germline, CDR1 is SGHRS and CDR2 YFSETQ. V lost 0 bases, J lost 4 bases, and 6 bases stayed unmatched. This CDR3 region has 16 residues. The CDR3 DNA follows: TGCGCCAGCAGCTTGGTGACTAGCGGGAATCTGTACGAGCAGTACTTC. Its translation: CASSLVTSGNLYEQYF.

This chain links TRBV18 with TRBJ2-7; D is possibly TRBD1 (6 bases). V lost 0 bases, J lost 6 bases, and 12 bases lay in between. There are 14 residues in the CDR3. CDR1 and CDR2 from the germline V gene are KGHSH and LQKENI. The CDR3 region has the DNA TGTGCCAGCTCACCACCGACCAGGGGTGGCGAGCAGTACTTC. The encoded protein is CASSPPTRGGEQYF. The variable domain in full, with the rest retrieved from reference TRBV18 and TRBJ2-7, is NAGVMQNPRHLVRRRGQEARLRCSPMKGHSHVYWYRQLPEEGLKFMVYLQKENIIDESGMPKERFSAEFPKEGPSILRIQQVVRGDSAAYFCASSPPTRGGEQYFGPGTRLTVT.

This chain uses TRBV7-3 with TRBJ2-3; maybe TRBD2 (6 bases). Germline V CDR1 and CDR2: SGHTA, FQGTGA. The CDR3 length is 15 residues. The ends were cut back, 1 base at V and 6 bases at J, with 14 bases in the middle. This CDR3 reads CASSLSRERGDTQYF. The CDR3 DNA reads as TGTGCCAGCAGCTTAAGTCGGGAGAGAGGGGATACGCAGTATTTT.